This TCR beta chain was captured by sequencing in a study of monozygotic twins with inflammatory bowel disease. TCRdb reprocessed the 5' RACE reads and reports one entry per CDR3 protein, with no DNA. The sample totals 300,000 to 450,000 distinct CDR3 sequences. Germline V gene lookup returns CDR1 SGHTA and CDR2 FQGNSA. There are 13 residues in the CDR3. The TCR comes from a human donor with ulcerative colitis or Crohn's disease, or a healthy co-twin of an affected twin (not recorded which). The gene calls are TRBV7-2 and TRBJ2-1. Sequenced: blood. CDR3 amino acids: CASSLARYNEQFF.